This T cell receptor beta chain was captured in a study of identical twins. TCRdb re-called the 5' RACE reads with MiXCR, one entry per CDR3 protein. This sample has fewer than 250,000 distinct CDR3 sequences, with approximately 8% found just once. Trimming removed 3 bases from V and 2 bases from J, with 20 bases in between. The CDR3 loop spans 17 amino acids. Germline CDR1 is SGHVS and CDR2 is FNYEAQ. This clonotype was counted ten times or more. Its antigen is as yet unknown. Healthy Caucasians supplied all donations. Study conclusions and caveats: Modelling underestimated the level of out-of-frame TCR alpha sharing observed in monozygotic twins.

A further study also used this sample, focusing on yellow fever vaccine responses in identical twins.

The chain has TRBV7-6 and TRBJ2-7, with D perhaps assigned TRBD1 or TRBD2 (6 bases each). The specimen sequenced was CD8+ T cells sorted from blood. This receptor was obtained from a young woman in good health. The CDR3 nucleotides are TGTGCCAGCAGCTTTCCCAGGGACGGGGGCTCTACCTACGAGCAGTACTTC. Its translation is CASSFPRDGGSTYEQYF.